What follows describes a single TCR beta chain. Its specificity is not known. CDR1 is LGHNA, CDR2 YNFKEQ, per germline. V gave up 4 bases and J gave up 0 bases; unmatched junction bases: 8. The CDR3 runs 17 residues. The data derive from a study of beta chain features in type 1 diabetes. Study background: Comparable age, gender and cell yields were observed in patients relative to healthy donors.

Study-level points and caveats: Moderate but significant shortening of TCRB CDR3s was recorded in all four CD4+ subsets from Type 1 diabetes patients.

Investigators reverse transcribed all isolated RNA, so they sequenced expressed TCRB transcripts. Clones were sequenced by immunoSEQ multiplex PCR, and TCRdb holds only the in-frame ones, with some missing. The top ten clones hold 0.6% to 0.8% of a sample with roughly 170,000 clones, approximately 13% of them seen once. Donors underwent one heparinised blood draw, about 120 mL on average. CD45RO/CCR7/CD25/CD127/CD95/CD27 sorting isolated CD4+ naive, central memory, regulatory and stem cell-like memory cells. J is TRBJ2-7 and V is TRBV4-2; 11 bases are shared with TRBD2. The sequence was collected from a woman under 30 in good health. Sample: central memory CD4+ T cells from blood. CDR3 protein: CASSPALAGGNSYEQYF. The CDR3, as DNA: TGTGCCAGCAGCCCGGCTCTAGCGGGAGGCAACTCCTACGAGCAGTACTTC.